The rows below give T cell receptor beta chains drawn from one sample of a study of post-analysis software for immune sequencing data. TCRdb reanalysed the PCR reads using MiXCR and keeps one entry per CDR3 protein. The table records 650,000 to 850,000 distinct CDR3 sequences, about 53% of them present only once. The specimen was blood. These receptors all come from a girl aged 10 to 17 with multiple sclerosis. Both conserved end residues are part of each CDR3. Fields, in order: J gene, V gene, CDR3 protein.

J gene: TRBJ2-7; V gene: TRBV7-9; CDR3 protein: CASSRPGTQNNEQYF
J gene: TRBJ2-1; V gene: TRBV6-1; CDR3 protein: CASIPTSGSSNEQFF
J gene: TRBJ2-7; V gene: TRBV3-1; CDR3 protein: CASSPVGGSSYEQYF
J gene: TRBJ2-7; V gene: TRBV7-7; CDR3 protein: CASSPGVIPSYEQYF
J gene: TRBJ1-2; V gene: TRBV20-1; CDR3 protein: CSARGTGVDGYTF
J gene: TRBJ2-3; V gene: TRBV10-3; CDR3 protein: CAISSQGAAGTDTQYF
J gene: TRBJ2-1; V gene: TRBV7-3; CDR3 protein: CASSPGLARDEQFF
J gene: TRBJ2-7; V gene: TRBV7-7; CDR3 protein: CASSSGPSSYEQYF
J gene: TRBJ1-1; V gene: TRBV29-1; CDR3 protein: CSASGTGMTEAFF
J gene: TRBJ2-1; V gene: TRBV3-1; CDR3 protein: CASSQDESAVEQFF
J gene: TRBJ2-7; V gene: TRBV5-1; CDR3 protein: CASSPNPASSYEQYF
J gene: TRBJ1-5; V gene: TRBV7-3; CDR3 protein: CASSKTAGQPQHF
J gene: TRBJ2-7; V gene: TRBV10-1; CDR3 protein: CASSESVWGGSYEQYF
J gene: TRBJ2-5; V gene: TRBV7-9; CDR3 protein: CASSLRTSGTGWEQYF
J gene: TRBJ2-1; V gene: TRBV29-1; CDR3 protein: CSVNSGRVDEQFF
J gene: TRBJ2-7; V gene: TRBV5-1; CDR3 protein: CASSRDSYEQYF
J gene: TRBJ2-7; V gene: TRBV4-1; CDR3 protein: CASSQVGSGFSYEQYF
J gene: TRBJ1-5; V gene: TRBV6-2/TRBV6-3; CDR3 protein: CASGSLSNQPQHF
J gene: TRBJ2-7; V gene: TRBV5-1; CDR3 protein: CASSLVPGQTYEQYF
J gene: TRBJ2-1; V gene: TRBV20-1; CDR3 protein: CSASKAGLGNNEQFF
J gene: TRBJ2-1; V gene: TRBV7-6; CDR3 protein: CASSFSRLAGRPNEQFF
J gene: TRBJ2-5; V gene: TRBV7-3; CDR3 protein: CASSFNPRETQYF
J gene: TRBJ2-5; V gene: TRBV27; CDR3 protein: CASRRRFPETQYF
J gene: TRBJ2-1; V gene: TRBV10-3; CDR3 protein: CVISESQPLAGVYNEQFF
J gene: TRBJ1-3; V gene: TRBV4-1; CDR3 protein: CASSQEGPMSSGNTIYF